The clone carrying this TCR beta chain has a handful of counts. Its antigen is not identified. Looked up from germline, CDR1 is GTSNPN and CDR2 is SVGIG (reference sequence). Trimming cost V 5 bases and J 2 bases, with 9 bases left between them. CDR3 size: 12 residues. The sample is drawn from a study of vaccination and CD4 T cells after COVID-19. Study information: Overlapping peptides covering the spike proteins of SARS-CoV-2, HCoV-NL63, HCoV-OC43 and HCoV-229E were added to stimulate cells.

Treatment defined: roughly 11-day PBMC culture with coronavirus spike peptide pools or control peptides (ViraFEST assay). From the unexposed donor, CD4+ T cells were collected ahead of the COVID-19 pandemic (2011-2018). At the Johns Hopkins FTIC core, DNA taken from cultured CD4+ T cells was sequenced by way of the Oncomine TCR Beta short-read assay. MiXCR was run by TCRdb on the PCR reads, yielding one entry per CDR3 protein. In the table there are approximately 2,300 distinct CDR3 sequences, approximately 40% of which are singletons. The TCR comes from a human donor in good health. The sample taken for sequencing was CD4+ T cells from blood, cultured in vitro. The V call is TRBV30, the J call TRBJ1-2; TRBD1 is a possible D gene (6 bases). For the CDR3, the DNA is TGTGCCTGGGGACAGTTCAACTATGGCTACACCTTC. It codes for CAWGQFNYGYTF. The complete variable domain, with remaining parts taken from reference TRBV30 and TRBJ1-2, reads SQTIHQWPATLVQPVGSPLSLECTVEGTSNPNLYWYRQAAGRGLQLLFYSVGIGQISSEVPQNLSASRPQDRQFILSSKKLLLSDSGFYLCAWGQFNYGYTFGSGTRLTVV.